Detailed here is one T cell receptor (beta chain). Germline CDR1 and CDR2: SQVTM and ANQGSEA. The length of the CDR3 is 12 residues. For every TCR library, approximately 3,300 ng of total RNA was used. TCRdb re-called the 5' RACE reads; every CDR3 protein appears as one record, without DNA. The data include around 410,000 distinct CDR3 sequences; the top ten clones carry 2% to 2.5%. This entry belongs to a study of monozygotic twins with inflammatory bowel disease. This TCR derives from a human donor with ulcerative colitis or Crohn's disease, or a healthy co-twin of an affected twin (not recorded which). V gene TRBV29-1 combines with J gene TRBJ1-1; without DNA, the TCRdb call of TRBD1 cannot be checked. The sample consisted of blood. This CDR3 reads CSVDTRWAEAFF.